The entry below describes one T cell receptor (beta chain). Its specificity is unknown. The data were taken from a study of CD8 T cells in Susac syndrome. The CDR3 is made up of 12 amino acids. Germline V CDR1 and CDR2: SGHVS, FQNEAQ. The V end lost 8 bases, the J end lost 4 bases, and 11 bases lay between the germline ends. The study used treatment-naive patients who had stable or active relapsing-remitting disease as multiple sclerosis controls. The RNA input was roughly 0.45 to 1 ug, and it was reverse transcribed with random hexamers. immunoSEQ multiplex PCR amplified TCR beta CDR3 across 54 Vbeta, 13 Jbeta. Each CDR3 protein gets one entry after TCRdb re-called the immunoSEQ multiplex PCR reads with MiXCR. The table includes around 300,000 distinct CDR3 sequences, about 89% detected once. Study outcomes and limitations: That the number of individuals in its TCR sequencing and HLA analysis was relatively small was acknowledged by the study.

The source of this sequence is a human donor with multiple sclerosis. The sequenced material came from CD8+ T cells from PBMCs. This chain uses TRBV7-8 with TRBJ1-1; D is uncertain. CDR3 protein: CASRGPLTEAFF. The CDR3 nucleotides read TGTGCCAGCCGGGGTCCTCTCACTGAAGCTTTCTTT.